One sample yielded the 9 T cell receptor beta chains listed below, sequenced in a study of blood T cell repertoires in COVID-19. Profiled with immunoSEQ multiplex PCR; TCRdb holds only in-frame clones, not every one. The profile shows roughly 300,000 clones, roughly 90% of them singletons. Specimen: peripheral blood. These receptors all come from a woman between 25 and 40 years old with COVID-19, enrolled during active disease.

The chain links TRBV5-1 to TRBJ2-7, with 8 bases lining up with TRBD1. V lost 4 bases, J lost 5 bases, and 8 bases stayed unmatched. The CDR3 extends over 14 amino acids. Germline lookup yields CDR1 SGHRS and CDR2 YFSETQ. CDR3 in DNA: TGCGCCAGCAGCCCAGGACAGGGTGAAAACGAGCAGTACTTC. Its translation is CASSPGQGENEQYF.

The chain recombines TRBV13 with TRBJ1-6; D unresolved. From germline, CDR1 is PRHDT and CDR2 FYEKMQ (reference sequence). CDR3 length equals 15 residues. The V end was cut by 3 bases, the J end by 8 bases, with 14 bases between. The CDR3 nucleotides read TGTGCCAGCAGCTTCACCGGCGGTGGGTATTCACCCCTCCACTTT. It encodes CASSFTGGGYSPLHF.

This chain connects TRBV5-1 to TRBJ1-4, with TRBD1 as a possible D gene (6 bases). Germline V lookup: CDR1 SGHRS, CDR2 YFSETQ. The CDR3 has 14 amino acids. Trimming left V 1 base short and J 5 bases short, with 9 bases between. CDR3 DNA sequence: TGCGCCAGCAGCTTGAGGGGGAACAATGAAAAACTGTTTTTT. Translated: CASSLRGNNEKLFF.

The chain links TRBV28 to TRBJ1-5, with D possibly TRBD1 on 5 matching bases. The CDR3 sequence is 14 residues long. Trimming removed 5 bases at V and 1 base at J, with 9 bases between. CDR1 MDHEN and CDR2 SYDVKM come from the germline V gene. CDR3 coding DNA: TGTGCCAGCAGTCCACCAGGGAGCAATCAGCCCCAGCATTTT. Translated, it gives CASSPPGSNQPQHF.

The gene calls are TRBV10-1 and TRBJ1-3, with TRBD1 identical over 7 bases. The CDR3 is 14 amino acids. Germline-derived CDR1 and CDR2 are WNHNN and SYGVQD (reference sequence). With V trimmed by 5 bases and J by 2 bases, 3 bases remained unmatched. DNA for the CDR3: TGCGCCAGCAGTCGACAGGGAACTGGAAACACCATATATTTT. Its translation: CASSRQGTGNTIYF.

The rearrangement uses TRBV10-1 and TRBJ1-1; tentative D call: TRBD1 (6 bases). Germline V CDR1 and CDR2: WNHNN, SYGVQD (reference sequence). Trimming shortened V by 0 bases and J by 4 bases, and 15 bases separated the two germline ends. The CDR3 is 16 residues long. The CDR3 DNA reads TGCGCCAGCAGTGAGTCCTTCGTTCTGGGGGCCACTGAAGCTTTCTTT. Protein product: CASSESFVLGATEAFF.

The chain joins TRBV2 to TRBJ1-6; the D gene is possibly TRBD1 (5 bases). The CDR3 totals 15 residues. Trimming pared 6 bases from V and 5 bases from J, leaving 14 bases between. Per the germline V gene, CDR1 is SNHLY and CDR2 is FYNNEI. CDR3 residues: CASRERQLDNSPLHF. In DNA, the CDR3 is TGTGCCAGCAGAGAGAGACAGTTGGATAATTCACCCCTCCACTTT.

The chain has TRBV15 and TRBJ2-3, with 13 positions matching TRBD2. V trimming: 3 bases; J trimming: 1 base; junction bases outside the gene matches: 16. Germline V gene data show CDR1 as LNHNV and CDR2 as YYDKDF (reference sequence). CDR3 size: 21 residues. The CDR3 sequence is CATSSGGVVIGLAGGTDTQYF. The CDR3 nucleotides are TGTGCCACCAGCAGTGGGGGTGTCGTTATAGGACTAGCGGGAGGCACAGATACGCAGTATTTT.

The V call is TRBV5-1, the J call TRBJ1-2; D may be TRBD1 (5 bases). The CDR3 is 14 amino acids. Germline V lookup: CDR1 SGHRS, CDR2 YFSETQ. Trimming stripped 1 base from V and 3 bases from J, with 10 bases between. DNA for the CDR3: TGCGCCAGCAGCTTGAGTGGAGGGGACTATGGCTACACCTTC. Its translation: CASSLSGGDYGYTF.